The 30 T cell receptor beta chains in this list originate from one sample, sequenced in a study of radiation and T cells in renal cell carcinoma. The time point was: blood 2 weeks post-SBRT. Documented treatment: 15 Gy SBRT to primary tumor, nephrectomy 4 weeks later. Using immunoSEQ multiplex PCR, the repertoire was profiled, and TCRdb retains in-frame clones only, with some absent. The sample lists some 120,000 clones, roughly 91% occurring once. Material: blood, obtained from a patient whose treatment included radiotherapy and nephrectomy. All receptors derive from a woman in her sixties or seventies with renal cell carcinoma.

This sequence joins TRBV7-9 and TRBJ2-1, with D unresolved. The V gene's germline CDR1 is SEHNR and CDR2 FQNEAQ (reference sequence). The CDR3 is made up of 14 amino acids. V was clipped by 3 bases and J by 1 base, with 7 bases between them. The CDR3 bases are TGTGCCAGCAGCTTTCGTATTTCCTACAATGAGCAGTTCTTC. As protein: CASSFRISYNEQFF. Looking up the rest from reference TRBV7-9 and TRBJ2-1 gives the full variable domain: DTGVSQNPRHKITKRGQNVTFRCDPISEHNRLYWYRQTLGQGPEFLTYFQNEAQLEKSRLLSDRFSAERPKGSFSTLEIQRTEQGDSAMYLCASSFRISYNEQFFGPGTRLTVL.

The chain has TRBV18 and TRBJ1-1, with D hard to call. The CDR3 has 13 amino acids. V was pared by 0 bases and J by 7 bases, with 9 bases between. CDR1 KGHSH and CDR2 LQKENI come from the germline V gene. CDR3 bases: TGTGCCAGCTCACCACCTTGGGGTAGTGAAGCTTTCTTT. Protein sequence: CASSPPWGSEAFF.

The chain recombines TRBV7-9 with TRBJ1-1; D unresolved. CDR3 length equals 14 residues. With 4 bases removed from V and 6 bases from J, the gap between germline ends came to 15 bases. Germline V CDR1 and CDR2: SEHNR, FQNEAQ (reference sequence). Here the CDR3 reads CASSYAGRLAEAFF. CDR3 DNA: TGTGCCAGCAGCTATGCCGGAAGGCTCGCTGAAGCTTTCTTT.

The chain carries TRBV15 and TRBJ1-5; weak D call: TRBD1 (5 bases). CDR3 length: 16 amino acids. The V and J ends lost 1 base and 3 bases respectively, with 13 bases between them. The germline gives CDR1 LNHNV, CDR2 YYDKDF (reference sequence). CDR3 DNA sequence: TGTGCCACCAGCAGAGGAGGGGAGGTGGACAATCAGCCCCAGCATTTT. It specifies CATSRGGEVDNQPQHF.

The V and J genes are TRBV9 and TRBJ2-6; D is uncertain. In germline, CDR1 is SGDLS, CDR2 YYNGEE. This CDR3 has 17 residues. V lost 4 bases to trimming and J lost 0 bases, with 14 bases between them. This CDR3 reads CASSLYTSSSGANVLTF. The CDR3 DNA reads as TGTGCCAGCAGCTTATACACCTCCTCCTCTGGGGCCAACGTCCTGACTTTC. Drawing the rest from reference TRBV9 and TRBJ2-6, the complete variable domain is DSGVTQTPKHLITATGQRVTLRCSPRSGDLSVYWYQQSLDQGLQFLIQYYNGEERAKGNILERFSAQQFPDLHSELNLSSLELGDSALYFCASSLYTSSSGANVLTFGAGSRLTVL.

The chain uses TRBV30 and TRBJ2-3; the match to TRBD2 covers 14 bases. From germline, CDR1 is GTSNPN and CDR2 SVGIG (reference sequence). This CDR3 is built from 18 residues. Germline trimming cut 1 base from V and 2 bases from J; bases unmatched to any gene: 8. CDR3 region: CAWSGGLAGGLLTDTQYF. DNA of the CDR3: TGTGCCTGGAGTGGTGGACTAGCGGGGGGCCTCCTCACAGATACGCAGTATTTT.

CDR3 bases: TGTGCCAGCAGCCCCGGGACTTTTGGGGCCAACGTCCTGACTTTC. This encodes CASSPGTFGANVLTF. V and J are TRBV5-6 and TRBJ2-6; possible D gene TRBD2, 6 bases. The CDR3 has 15 amino acids. Germline values: CDR1 SGHDT, CDR2 YYEEEE. The V end was cut by 4 bases, the J end by 3 bases, with 11 bases between.

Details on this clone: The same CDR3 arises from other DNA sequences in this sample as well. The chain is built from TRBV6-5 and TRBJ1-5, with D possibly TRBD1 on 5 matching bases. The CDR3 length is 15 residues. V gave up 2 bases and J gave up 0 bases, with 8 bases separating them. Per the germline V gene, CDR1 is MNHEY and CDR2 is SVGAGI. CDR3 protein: CASSYRGDSNQPQHF. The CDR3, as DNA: TGTGCCAGCAGTTACCGAGGGGATAGCAATCAGCCCCAGCATTTT.

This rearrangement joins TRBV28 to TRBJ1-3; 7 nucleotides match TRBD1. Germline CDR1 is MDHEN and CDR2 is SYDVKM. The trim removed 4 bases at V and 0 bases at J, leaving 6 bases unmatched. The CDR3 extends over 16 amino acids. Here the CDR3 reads CASSSDRADSGNTIYF. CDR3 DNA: TGTGCCAGCAGTTCCGACAGGGCGGACTCTGGAAACACCATATATTTT.

The CDR3 bases are TGTGCCAGCAGTTCCCTTGAGGGAGACGCTTTCTTT. Amino acids: CASSSLEGDAFF. The chain recombines TRBV28 with TRBJ1-1, with D uncertain. Trimming took off 4 bases at V and 11 bases at J, with 14 bases between the two ends. Germline CDR1 is MDHEN and CDR2 is SYDVKM. This CDR3 contains 12 residues.

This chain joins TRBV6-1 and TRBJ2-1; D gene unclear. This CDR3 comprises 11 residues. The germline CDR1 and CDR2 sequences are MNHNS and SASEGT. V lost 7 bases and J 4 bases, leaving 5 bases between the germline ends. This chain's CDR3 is CASNIYNEQFF. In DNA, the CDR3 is TGTGCCAGCAATATTTACAATGAGCAGTTCTTC.

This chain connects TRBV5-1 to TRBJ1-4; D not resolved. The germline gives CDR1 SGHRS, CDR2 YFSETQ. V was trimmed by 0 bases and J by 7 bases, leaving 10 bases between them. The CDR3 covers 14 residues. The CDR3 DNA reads TGCGCCAGCAGCTTGGGGGCTGGTGGTGAAAAACTGTTTTTT. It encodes CASSLGAGGEKLFF.

The CDR3 loop reads CASSILAGQETQYF. CDR3 DNA sequence: TGCGCCAGCAGCATACTAGCGGGCCAAGAGACCCAGTACTTC. The chain carries TRBV5-1 and TRBJ2-5, with 9 positions matching TRBD2. CDR3 length: 14 residues. The ends lost 4 bases at V and 1 base at J; junction bases unmatched: 2. The germline V gene has CDR1 SGHRS and CDR2 YFSETQ.

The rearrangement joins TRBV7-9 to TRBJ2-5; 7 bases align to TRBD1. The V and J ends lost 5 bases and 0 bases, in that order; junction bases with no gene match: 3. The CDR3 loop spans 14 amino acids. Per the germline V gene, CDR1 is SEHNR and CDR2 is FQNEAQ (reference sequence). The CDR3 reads CASSLQGNQETQYF. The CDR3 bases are TGTGCCAGCAGCCTACAGGGGAACCAAGAGACCCAGTACTTC.

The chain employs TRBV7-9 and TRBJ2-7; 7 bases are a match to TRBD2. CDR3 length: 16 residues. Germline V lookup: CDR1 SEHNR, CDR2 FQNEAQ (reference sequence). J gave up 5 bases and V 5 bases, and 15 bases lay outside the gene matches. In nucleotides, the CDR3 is TGTGCCAGCAGCCCACGTGGGGGGGGGAATATCGACGAGCAGTACTTC. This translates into CASSPRGGGNIDEQYF.

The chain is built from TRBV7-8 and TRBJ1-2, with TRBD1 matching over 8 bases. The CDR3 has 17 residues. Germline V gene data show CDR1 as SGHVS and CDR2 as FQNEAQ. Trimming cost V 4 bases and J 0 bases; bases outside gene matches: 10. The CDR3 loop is CASSSRDRQIANYGYTF. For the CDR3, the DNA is TGTGCCAGCAGCTCCCGGGACAGGCAGATAGCTAACTATGGCTACACCTTC.

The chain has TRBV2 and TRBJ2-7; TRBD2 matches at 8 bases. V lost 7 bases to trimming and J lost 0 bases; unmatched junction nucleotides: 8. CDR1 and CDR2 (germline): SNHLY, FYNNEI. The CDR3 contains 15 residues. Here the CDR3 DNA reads TGTGCCAGCAAGGCCGGGGGGGGAGTCTCCTACGAGCAGTACTTC. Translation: CASKAGGGVSYEQYF.

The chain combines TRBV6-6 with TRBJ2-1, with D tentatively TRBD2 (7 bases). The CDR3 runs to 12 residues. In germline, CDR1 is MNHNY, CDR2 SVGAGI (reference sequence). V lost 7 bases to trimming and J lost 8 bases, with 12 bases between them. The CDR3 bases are TGTGCCAGCAAGAGAGGGGGGGATGAGCAGTTCTTC. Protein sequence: CASKRGGDEQFF.

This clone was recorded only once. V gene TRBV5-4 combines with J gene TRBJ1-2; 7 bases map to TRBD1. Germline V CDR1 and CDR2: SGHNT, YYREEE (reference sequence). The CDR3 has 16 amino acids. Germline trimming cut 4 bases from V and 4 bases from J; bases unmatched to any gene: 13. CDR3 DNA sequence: TGTGCCAGCAGCCCTGTAGGCTCTTCAGGGGGCTATGGCTACACCTTC. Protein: CASSPVGSSGGYGYTF.

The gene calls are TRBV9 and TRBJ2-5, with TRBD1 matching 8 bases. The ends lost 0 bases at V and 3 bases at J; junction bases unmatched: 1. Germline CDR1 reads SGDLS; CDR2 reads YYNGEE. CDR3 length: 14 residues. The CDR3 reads CASSVGTGKETQYF. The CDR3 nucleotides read TGTGCCAGCAGCGTAGGGACAGGGAAAGAGACCCAGTACTTC.

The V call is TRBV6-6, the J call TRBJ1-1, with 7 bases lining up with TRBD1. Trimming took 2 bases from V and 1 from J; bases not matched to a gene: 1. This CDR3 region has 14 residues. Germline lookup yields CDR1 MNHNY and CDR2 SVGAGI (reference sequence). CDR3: CASSYKGANTEAFF. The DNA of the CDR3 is TGTGCCAGCAGTTACAAGGGGGCGAACACTGAAGCTTTCTTT.

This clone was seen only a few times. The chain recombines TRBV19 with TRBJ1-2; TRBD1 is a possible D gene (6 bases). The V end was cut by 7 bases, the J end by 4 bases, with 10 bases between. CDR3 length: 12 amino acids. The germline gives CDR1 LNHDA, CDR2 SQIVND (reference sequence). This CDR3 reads CASKTGTYGYTF. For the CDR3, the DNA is TGTGCCAGTAAGACAGGCACCTATGGCTACACCTTC. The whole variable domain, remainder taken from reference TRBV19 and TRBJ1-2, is DGGITQSPKYLFRKEGQNVTLSCEQNLNHDAMYWYRQDPGQGLRLIYYSQIVNDFQKGDIAEGYSVSREKKESFPLTVTSAQKNPTAFYLCASKTGTYGYTFGSGTRLTVV.

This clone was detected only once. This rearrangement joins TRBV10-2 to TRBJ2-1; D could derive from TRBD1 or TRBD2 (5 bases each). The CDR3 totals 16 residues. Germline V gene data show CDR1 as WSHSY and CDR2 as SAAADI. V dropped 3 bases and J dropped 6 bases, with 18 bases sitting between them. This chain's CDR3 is CASSDPRDPGLNEQFF. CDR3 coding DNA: TGCGCCAGCAGTGACCCACGGGACCCGGGCCTCAATGAGCAGTTCTTC.

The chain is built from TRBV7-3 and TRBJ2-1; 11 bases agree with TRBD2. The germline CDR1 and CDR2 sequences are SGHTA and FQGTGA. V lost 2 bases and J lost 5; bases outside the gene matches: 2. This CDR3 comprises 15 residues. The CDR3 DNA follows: TGTGCCAGCAGCTTACTAGCGGGGGGCGACAATGAGCAGTTCTTC. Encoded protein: CASSLLAGGDNEQFF.

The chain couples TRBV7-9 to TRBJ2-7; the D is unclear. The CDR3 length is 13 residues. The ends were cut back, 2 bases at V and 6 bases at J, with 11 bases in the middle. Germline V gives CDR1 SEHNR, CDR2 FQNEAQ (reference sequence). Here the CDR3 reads CASSLLPSGEQYF. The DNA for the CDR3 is TGTGCCAGCAGCTTATTGCCGTCGGGCGAGCAGTACTTC. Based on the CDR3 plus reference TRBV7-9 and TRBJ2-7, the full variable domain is DTGVSQNPRHKITKRGQNVTFRCDPISEHNRLYWYRQTLGQGPEFLTYFQNEAQLEKSRLLSDRFSAERPKGSFSTLEIQRTEQGDSAMYLCASSLLPSGEQYFGPGTRLTVT.

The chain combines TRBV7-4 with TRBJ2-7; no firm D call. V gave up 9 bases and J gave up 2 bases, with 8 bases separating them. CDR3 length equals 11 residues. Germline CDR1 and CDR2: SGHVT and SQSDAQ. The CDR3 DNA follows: TGTGCCAGGTACCCTACCTACGAGCAGTACTTC. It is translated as CARYPTYEQYF. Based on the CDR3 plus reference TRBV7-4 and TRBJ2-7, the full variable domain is GAGVSQSPRYKVAKRGRDVALRCDSISGHVTLYWYRQTLGQGSEVLTYSQSDAQRDKSGRPSGRFSAERPERSVSTLKIQRTEQGDSAVYLCARYPTYEQYFGPGTRLTVT.

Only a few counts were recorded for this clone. CDR3 sequence (DNA): TGTGCCAGCACTTGGACCCGGGACGGTGGCTACACCTTC. This translates into CASTWTRDGGYTF. This chain joins TRBV2 and TRBJ1-2; a weak D match, TRBD1 (5 bases). Between the trimmed V and J ends, which lost 7 bases and 7 bases, there was a span of 16 bases. CDR3 length equals 13 residues. Germline lookup yields CDR1 SNHLY and CDR2 FYNNEI. Drawing the rest from reference TRBV2 and TRBJ1-2, the complete variable domain is EPEVTQTPSHQVTQMGQEVILRCVPISNHLYFYWYRQILGQKVEFLVSFYNNEISEKSEIFDDQFSVERPDGSNFTLKIRSTKLEDSAMYFCASTWTRDGGYTFGSGTRLTVV.

The CDR3 nucleotides are TGTGCCAGTAGTCCCCGGGGACTACCTGGGGATCAGCCCCAGCATTTT. This codes for CASSPRGLPGDQPQHF. The V call is TRBV19, the J call TRBJ1-5, with D possibly TRBD1 on 5 matching bases. V was cut by 5 bases and J by 5 bases, with 19 bases left in between. The CDR3 loop spans 16 amino acids. The germline V gene encodes CDR1 LNHDA and CDR2 SQIVND (reference sequence).

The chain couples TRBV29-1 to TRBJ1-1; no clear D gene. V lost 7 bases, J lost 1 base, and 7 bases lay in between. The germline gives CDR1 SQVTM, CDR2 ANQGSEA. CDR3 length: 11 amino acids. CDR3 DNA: TGCAGCGGTGTGGAGAACACTGAAGCTTTCTTT. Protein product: CSGVENTEAFF.

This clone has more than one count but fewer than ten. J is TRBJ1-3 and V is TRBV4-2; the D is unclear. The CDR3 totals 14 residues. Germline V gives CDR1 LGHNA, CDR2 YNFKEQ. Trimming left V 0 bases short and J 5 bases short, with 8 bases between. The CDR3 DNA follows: TGTGCCAGCAGCCAAGAAAGGCACCGAAACACCATATATTTT. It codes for CASSQERHRNTIYF.